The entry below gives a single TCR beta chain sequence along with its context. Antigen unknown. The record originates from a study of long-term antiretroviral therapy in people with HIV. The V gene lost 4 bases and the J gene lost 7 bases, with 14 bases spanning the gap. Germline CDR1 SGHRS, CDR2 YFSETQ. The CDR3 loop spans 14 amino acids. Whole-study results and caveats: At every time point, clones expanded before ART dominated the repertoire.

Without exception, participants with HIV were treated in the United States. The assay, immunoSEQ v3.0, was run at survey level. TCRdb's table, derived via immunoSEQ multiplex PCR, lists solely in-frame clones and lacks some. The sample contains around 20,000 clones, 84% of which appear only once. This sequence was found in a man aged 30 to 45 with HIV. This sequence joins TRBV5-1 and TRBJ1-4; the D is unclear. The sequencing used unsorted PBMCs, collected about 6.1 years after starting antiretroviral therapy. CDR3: CASSPGDVGEKLFF. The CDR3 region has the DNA TGCGCCAGCAGCCCCGGGGATGTGGGTGAAAAACTGTTTTTT.